This entry is about one TCR beta chain. As yet, its antigen is unknown. The sample comes from a study of cytomegalovirus exposure and HLA in healthy donors. The germline CDR1 and CDR2 sequences are SGHRS and YFSETQ. CDR3 length: 14 amino acids. Between the trimmed V and J ends, which lost 4 bases and 4 bases, there was a span of 14 bases. The PCR was carried out with 60 Vbeta primers and 13 Jbeta primers. The assay was immunoSEQ multiplex PCR, and TCRdb's table has in-frame clones only and misses some. Of some 40,000 clones listed, over 40% are singletons. Study results and caveats: It was reported that TCR beta sequences correctly inferred the HLA-A and HLA-B alleles for most subjects. It was around 160 TCR beta chains that were listed as cytomegalovirus-associated.

Input material: PBMCs. This receptor was obtained from a woman aged 40-49 years in good health and CMV-seropositive. The chain links TRBV5-1 to TRBJ1-1; D not resolved. The CDR3 nucleotides are TGCGCCAGCAGCACCCACGGGGAGATCACTGAAGCTTTCTTT. Protein: CASSTHGEITEAFF. The whole variable domain, remainder taken from reference TRBV5-1 and TRBJ1-1, is KAGVTQTPRYLIKTRGQQVTLSCSPISGHRSVSWYQQTPGQGLQFLFEYFSETQRNKGNFPGRFSGRQFSNSRSEMNVSTLELGDSALYLCASSTHGEITEAFFGQGTRLTVV.